This TCR beta chain appears in the sequencing data of a study of T cells in localized non-small cell lung cancer. Produced via immunoSEQ multiplex PCR; TCRdb's table is partial and in-frame only. The sample holds more than 25,000 clones; nearly 90% are singletons and the top ten take about 9.3%. The CDR3 extends over 15 amino acids. Germline V gene data show CDR1 as LGHNA and CDR2 as YSLEER. V lost 0 bases, J lost 4 bases, and 13 bases lay in between. The sequence was collected from a woman aged 35-75 years with stage I lung adenocarcinoma. This specimen consisted of peripheral blood, obtained before any cancer treatment. The chain combines TRBV4-3 with TRBJ2-7; tentatively, D is TRBD1 (6 bases). The chain's CDR3 is CASSQDVLGGYEQYF. Written as DNA, the CDR3 is TGCGCCAGCAGCCAAGATGTACTAGGGGGTTACGAGCAGTACTTC.